The 18 T cell receptor beta chains below come from one sample, sequenced in a study of blood T cell repertoires in COVID-19. Profiled with immunoSEQ multiplex PCR; TCRdb holds only in-frame clones, not every one. The sample holds approximately 130,000 clones, about 77% seen once. Sequenced sample: peripheral blood. The receptors originated from an elderly man with acute or convalescent COVID-19.

The rearrangement uses TRBV7-2 and TRBJ2-7; maybe TRBD1 (6 bases). From germline, CDR1 is SGHTA and CDR2 FQGNSA. V lost 2 bases and J lost 3, with 14 bases in between. CDR3 length: 15 amino acids. The CDR3 nucleotides read TGTGCCAGCAGCTTATCTGGGACACTACTCTACGAGCAGTACTTC. Amino acid sequence: CASSLSGTLLYEQYF.

The chain recombines TRBV5-1 with TRBJ2-7, with D perhaps TRBD2 (6 bases). The germline gives CDR1 SGHRS, CDR2 YFSETQ. This CDR3 has 16 residues. The V end lost 0 bases, the J end lost 5 bases, and 18 bases lay between the germline ends. CDR3 region: CASSLGTWGLQNEQYF. Written as DNA, the CDR3 is TGCGCCAGCAGCTTGGGGACCTGGGGACTTCAAAACGAGCAGTACTTC. Complete variable domain (other parts from reference TRBV5-1 and TRBJ2-7): KAGVTQTPRYLIKTRGQQVTLSCSPISGHRSVSWYQQTPGQGLQFLFEYFSETQRNKGNFPGRFSGRQFSNSRSEMNVSTLELGDSALYLCASSLGTWGLQNEQYFGPGTRLTVT.

The V call is TRBV29-1, the J call TRBJ2-1; a possible D gene is TRBD2 (7 bases). The V and J ends lost 5 bases and 8 bases respectively, with 19 bases between them. Germline loops: CDR1 SQVTM, CDR2 ANQGSEA. The length of the CDR3 is 14 residues. CDR3 DNA sequence: TGCAGCGTTCTCGGGGGGCGCGGGATGGATGAGCAGTTCTTC. Its translation is CSVLGGRGMDEQFF.

The J gene is TRBJ2-1, the V gene TRBV3-1 (or the pseudogene TRBV3-2); D gene ambiguous. This CDR3 is built from 12 residues. Germline V gene sequence: CDR1 LGHDT, CDR2 YNNKEL (reference sequence). V lost 2 bases, J lost 6 bases, and 5 bases lay in between. The DNA for the CDR3 is TGTGCCAGCAGCCAAAAGAGCAATGAGCAGTTCTTC. This codes for CASSQKSNEQFF.

V and J are TRBV28 and TRBJ2-1, with TRBD2 matching 8 bases. The V gene end was trimmed by 2 bases and the J gene end by 4 bases; junction bases not matched to a gene: 1. Germline values: CDR1 MDHEN, CDR2 SYDVKM. This CDR3 is 14 amino acids long. In nucleotides, the CDR3 is TGTGCCAGCAGTTTACGGGGGGGATACAATGAGCAGTTCTTC. It codes for CASSLRGGYNEQFF.

The V call is TRBV5-4, the J call TRBJ1-1, with TRBD1 matching over 7 bases. The V segment lost 4 bases and the J segment 0 bases; nucleotides outside the gene matches: 3. The CDR3 length is 14 residues. CDR1 and CDR2 from the germline V gene are SGHNT and YYREEE (reference sequence). The CDR3 DNA is TGTGCCAGCAGCCCGGACAGGATGAACACTGAAGCTTTCTTT. As protein: CASSPDRMNTEAFF. Based on the CDR3 plus reference TRBV5-4 and TRBJ1-1, the full variable domain is ETGVTQSPTHLIKTRGQQVTLRCSSQSGHNTVSWYQQALGQGPQFIFQYYREEENGRGNFPPRFSGLQFPNYSSELNVNALELDDSALYLCASSPDRMNTEAFFGQGTRLTVV.

The chain couples TRBV2 to TRBJ2-2, with a weak D call TRBD1 (5 bases). The CDR3 has 16 residues. Germline CDR1 reads SNHLY; CDR2 reads FYNNEI. V was trimmed by 5 bases and J by 0 bases, leaving 13 bases between them. CDR3 region: CASSWAGLPNTGELFF. CDR3 in DNA: TGTGCCAGCAGTTGGGCAGGGTTGCCGAACACCGGGGAGCTGTTTTTT.

In its sample, this clone was seen many times. The chain combines TRBV7-9 with TRBJ2-5; tentative D call: TRBD1 (6 bases). CDR1 and CDR2 from the germline V gene are SEHNR and FQNEAQ (reference sequence). This CDR3 is built from 13 residues. The V and J ends lost 5 bases and 0 bases respectively, with 7 bases between them. The CDR3 DNA reads as TGTGCCAGCAGCCGGGACAACCAAGAGACCCAGTACTTC. The encoded protein is CASSRDNQETQYF.

J is TRBJ1-5 and V is TRBV19; no reliable D call. Trimming removed 6 bases at V and 9 bases at J, with 21 bases between. The CDR3 has 15 residues. CDR1 and CDR2 from the germline V gene are LNHDA and SQIVND (reference sequence). The CDR3: CASSPGGPAFGPQHF. The CDR3 DNA reads TGTGCCAGTAGCCCAGGAGGCCCAGCCTTCGGGCCCCAGCATTTT.

The sample holds a few counts of this clone. The rearrangement uses TRBV5-5 and TRBJ1-6; the match to TRBD1 covers 7 bases. Germline V CDR1 and CDR2: SGHKS, YYEKEE (reference sequence). The CDR3 length is 16 residues. Trimming cost V 2 bases and J 6 bases; bases outside gene matches: 8. In DNA form, the CDR3 reads TGTGCCAGCAGCTTTAGACAGGGCACCGTTAATTCACCCCTCCACTTT. The encoded protein is CASSFRQGTVNSPLHF.

This clone appeared a single time. V and J are TRBV5-6 and TRBJ1-1; TRBD1 matches 9 bases. Germline CDR1 SGHDT, CDR2 YYEEEE. The CDR3 is 15 residues long. With V trimmed by 3 bases and J by 6 bases, 9 bases remained unmatched. CDR3 nucleotide sequence: TGTGCCAGCAGCTCCGGGACAGGGTCTAATTCTGAAGCTTTCTTT. This codes for CASSSGTGSNSEAFF. The complete variable domain, with remaining parts taken from reference TRBV5-6 and TRBJ1-1, reads DAGVTQSPTHLIKTRGQQVTLRCSPKSGHDTVSWYQQALGQGPQFIFQYYEEEERQRGNFPDRFSGHQFPNYSSELNVNALLLGDSALYLCASSSGTGSNSEAFFGQGTRLTVV.

The chain couples TRBV6-6 to TRBJ2-5; D is ambiguous. The CDR3 runs 15 residues. The germline CDR1 and CDR2 sequences are MNHNY and SVGAGI (reference sequence). The V and J ends lost 6 bases and 0 bases respectively, with 14 bases between them. The CDR3 loop reads CASSSRTAYQETQYF. The CDR3 DNA reads TGTGCCAGCAGCTCCCGAACAGCCTACCAAGAGACCCAGTACTTC.

The rearrangement links TRBV18 to TRBJ1-1; D not resolved. CDR3 length: 13 amino acids. Trimming left V 0 bases short and J 6 bases short, with 8 bases between. Germline V gene data show CDR1 as KGHSH and CDR2 as LQKENI. DNA for the CDR3: TGTGCCAGCTCACCACCGGAGGGAGCTGAAGCTTTCTTT. Its protein is CASSPPEGAEAFF.

J is TRBJ1-6 and V is TRBV5-1; unclear D gene. Looked up from germline, CDR1 is SGHRS and CDR2 is YFSETQ. The CDR3 runs to 14 residues. Between the trimmed V and J ends, which lost 1 base and 14 bases, there was a span of 16 bases. The CDR3 here is CASSLRPGEVALHF. The CDR3, as DNA: TGCGCCAGCAGCTTGAGGCCGGGTGAGGTGGCCCTCCACTTT.

This sequence joins TRBV19 and TRBJ1-2; TRBD1 agrees at 7 bases. Per germline, CDR1 LNHDA and CDR2 SQIVND (reference sequence). The CDR3 has 16 amino acids. J gave up 0 bases and V 3 bases, and 7 bases lay outside the gene matches. The CDR3 reads CASSIPTGTTNYGYTF. The CDR3 DNA reads as TGTGCCAGTAGTATCCCGACAGGGACGACTAACTATGGCTACACCTTC.

In its sample, this clone was seen once. The rearrangement joins TRBV9 to TRBJ2-2, with 7 bases identical to TRBD1. CDR1 and CDR2 (germline): SGDLS, YYNGEE. The V and J ends lost 1 base and 4 bases, in that order; junction bases with no gene match: 1. This CDR3 has 14 residues. CDR3 in amino acids: CASSVTGATGELFF. The DNA of the CDR3 is TGTGCCAGCAGCGTAACAGGGGCCACCGGGGAGCTGTTTTTT.

This chain connects TRBV6-5 to TRBJ1-4; D call uncertain. The CDR3 runs to 14 residues. The germline V gene has CDR1 MNHEY and CDR2 SVGAGI. The germline V and J ends were trimmed by 6 bases and 0 bases, with 8 bases remaining between them. The CDR3 nucleotides are TGTGCCAGCAGCCCCTTTTCAACTAATGAAAAACTGTTTTTT. The encoded protein is CASSPFSTNEKLFF.

This chain uses TRBV5-6 with TRBJ1-1; D is perhaps TRBD1 (5 bases). Germline CDR1 and CDR2: SGHDT and YYEEEE. V lost 7 bases and J lost 7, with 23 bases in between. The CDR3 is 15 amino acids. CDR3 sequence (DNA): TGTGCCAGCTCCCCCCAAACAGGTCTCCGACATGAAGCTTTCTTT. Amino acid sequence: CASSPQTGLRHEAFF.